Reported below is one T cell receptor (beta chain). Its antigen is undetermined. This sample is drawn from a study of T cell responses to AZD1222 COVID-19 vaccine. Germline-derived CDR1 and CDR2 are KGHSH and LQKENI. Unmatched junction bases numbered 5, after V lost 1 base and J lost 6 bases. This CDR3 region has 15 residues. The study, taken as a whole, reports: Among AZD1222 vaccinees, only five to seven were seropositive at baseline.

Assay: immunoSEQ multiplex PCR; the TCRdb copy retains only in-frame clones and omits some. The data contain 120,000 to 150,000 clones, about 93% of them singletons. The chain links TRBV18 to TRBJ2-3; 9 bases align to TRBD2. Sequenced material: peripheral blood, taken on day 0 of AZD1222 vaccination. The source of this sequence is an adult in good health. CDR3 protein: CASSPRPSGVDTQYF. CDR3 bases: TGTGCCAGCTCACCACGGCCTAGCGGGGTTGATACGCAGTATTTT.